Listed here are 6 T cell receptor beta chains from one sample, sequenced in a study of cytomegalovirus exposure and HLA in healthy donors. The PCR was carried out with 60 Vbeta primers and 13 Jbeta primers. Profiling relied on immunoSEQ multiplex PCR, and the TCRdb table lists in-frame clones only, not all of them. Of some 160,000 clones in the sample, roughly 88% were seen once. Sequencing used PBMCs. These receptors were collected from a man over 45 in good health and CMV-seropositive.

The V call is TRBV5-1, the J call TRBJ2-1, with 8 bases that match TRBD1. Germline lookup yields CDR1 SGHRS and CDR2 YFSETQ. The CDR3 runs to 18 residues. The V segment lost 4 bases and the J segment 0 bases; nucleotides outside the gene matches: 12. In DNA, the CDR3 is TGCGCCAGCAGCATAACGCGGACAGGGTTGAGCTCCTACAATGAGCAGTTCTTC. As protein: CASSITRTGLSSYNEQFF.

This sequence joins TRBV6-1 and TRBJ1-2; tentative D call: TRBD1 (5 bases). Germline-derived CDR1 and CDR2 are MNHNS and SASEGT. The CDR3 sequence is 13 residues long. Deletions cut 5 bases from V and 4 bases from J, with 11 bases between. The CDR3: CASSRGTAYGYTF. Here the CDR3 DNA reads TGTGCCAGCAGTCGCGGGACGGCCTATGGCTACACCTTC.

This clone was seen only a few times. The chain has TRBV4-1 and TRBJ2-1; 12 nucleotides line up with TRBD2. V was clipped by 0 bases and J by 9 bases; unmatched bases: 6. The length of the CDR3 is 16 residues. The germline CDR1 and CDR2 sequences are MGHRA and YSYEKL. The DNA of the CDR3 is TGCGCCAGCAGCCAAGACCCCCTAGCGGGAGGGGGTGAGCAGTTCTTC. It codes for CASSQDPLAGGGEQFF.

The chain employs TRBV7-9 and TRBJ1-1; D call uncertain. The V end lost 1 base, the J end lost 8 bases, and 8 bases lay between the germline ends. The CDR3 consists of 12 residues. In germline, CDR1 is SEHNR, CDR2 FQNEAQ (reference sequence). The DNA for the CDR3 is TGTGCCAGCAGCTTAGATGCCAGGGAAGCTTTCTTT. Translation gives CASSLDAREAFF.

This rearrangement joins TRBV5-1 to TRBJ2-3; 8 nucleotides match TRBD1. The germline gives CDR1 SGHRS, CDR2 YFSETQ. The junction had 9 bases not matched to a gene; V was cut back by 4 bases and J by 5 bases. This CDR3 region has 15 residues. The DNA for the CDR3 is TGCGCCAGCAGCGACCGACAGGGGCGTGGAGATACGCAGTATTTT. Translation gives CASSDRQGRGDTQYF.

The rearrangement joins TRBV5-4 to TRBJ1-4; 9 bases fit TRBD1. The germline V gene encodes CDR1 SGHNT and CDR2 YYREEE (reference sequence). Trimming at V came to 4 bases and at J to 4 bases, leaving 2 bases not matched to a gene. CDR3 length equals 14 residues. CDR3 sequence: CASSPDRGNEKLFF. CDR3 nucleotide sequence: TGTGCCAGCAGCCCGGACAGGGGTAATGAAAAACTGTTTTTT. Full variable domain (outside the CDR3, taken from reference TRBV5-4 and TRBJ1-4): ETGVTQSPTHLIKTRGQQVTLRCSSQSGHNTVSWYQQALGQGPQFIFQYYREEENGRGNFPPRFSGLQFPNYSSELNVNALELDDSALYLCASSPDRGNEKLFFGSGTQLSVL.